This T cell receptor beta chain was captured by sequencing in a study of T cell changes during pregnancy in multiple sclerosis. This CDR3 comprises 18 residues. V dropped 7 bases and J dropped 0; count of bases not matched to a gene: 11. Looked up from germline, CDR1 is PRHDT and CDR2 is FYEKMQ (reference sequence). Repertoires were generated with immunoSEQ multiplex PCR, while TCRdb's copy carries only in-frame clones and drops some. The profile shows around 73,000 clones, 92% of them singletons. The TCR sequence derives from a female donor in good health, enrolled as a control in a pregnancy study. J is TRBJ2-4 and V is TRBV13; 11 nucleotides match TRBD2. This sample comprised peripheral blood, obtained in the third trimester of pregnancy. CDR3 nucleotides: TGTGCCAGCACCCTTACTAGCGGGAGCGACGTAGCCAAAAACATTCAGTACTTC. It translates to CASTLTSGSDVAKNIQYF.